Below, 13 T cell receptor beta chains from the same sample are listed, as sequenced in a study of regulatory T cells in long-lasting Graves disease (dated by TCRdb to the early 2020s). Libraries came from multiplex PCR. Sequencing used an Illumina HiSeq 4000. iRepertoire HTBI primers and Arm-PCR amplification of CDR3 regions were used to construct TCR beta libraries. Starting from the raw public reads, TCRdb applied fastp trimming at Q25, assembled clones with MiXCR and retained in-frame beta chains. Each entry merges the rows of one CDR3 protein and shows their most common DNA and genes. Recorded for this sample are hundreds of thousands of distinct CDR3 sequences; roughly 13% of them occurred a single time. 10% of the sample goes to the ten largest clones. What this sample's time point label stands for: newly diagnosed GD, antithyroid drugs for less than 3 months. For both TCR sequencing and RNA sequencing, RNA was extracted from PBMCs in TRIzol.

The same sample was also used in a study of T cells in Graves' hyperthyroidism and ophthalmopathy.

This sample comprised peripheral blood mononuclear cells (PBMCs), obtained at new diagnosis, from a patient treated with antithyroid drugs. The receptors were sampled from a man aged 30 to 39 with Graves disease. Donor details come from another sample of the same person, matched by shared clones.

Many counts were recorded for this clonotype. The genes are TRBV20-1 and TRBJ2-1, with unresolved D. Deletions cut 2 bases from V and 7 bases from J, with 6 bases between. CDR3 length equals 11 residues. Germline CDR1 is DFQATT and CDR2 is SNEGSKA (reference sequence). CDR3 residues: CSARNRNEQFF. The CDR3, as DNA: TGCAGTGCTAGAAACCGTAATGAGCAGTTCTTC.

The V gene is TRBV27, the J gene TRBJ1-1, with D hard to call. Germline V CDR1 and CDR2: MNHEY, SMNVEV (reference sequence). V shed 3 bases and J shed 0 bases, with 11 bases lying between them. The CDR3 spans 15 residues. The CDR3, as DNA: TGTGCCAGCAGTTTGTCCGGCAGTATGAACACTGAAGCTTTCTTT. Translation: CASSLSGSMNTEAFF.

This clonotype was detected many times. The chain combines TRBV18 with TRBJ2-7; D tentatively fits TRBD1 or TRBD2 (5 bases each). This CDR3 spans 14 amino acids. Per the germline V gene, CDR1 is KGHSH and CDR2 is LQKENI. The ends were cut back, 6 bases at V and 2 bases at J, with 14 bases in the middle. DNA of the CDR3: TGTGCCAGCTCCGTGGGACCCTTCCCCTACGAGCAGTACTTC. Its protein is CASSVGPFPYEQYF.

This chain uses TRBV3-1 with TRBJ1-5, with no clear D. Looked up from germline, CDR1 is LGHDT and CDR2 is YNNKEL (reference sequence). The CDR3 has 14 residues. With 1 base removed from V and 9 bases from J, the gap between germline ends came to 13 bases. The CDR3 DNA follows: TGTGCCAGCAGCCAAGGGCCCGGCTCTTCGCCCCAGCATTTT. The encoded protein is CASSQGPGSSPQHF.

This clonotype was seen many times. The V call is TRBV29-1, the J call TRBJ2-1; D may match TRBD1 or TRBD2 (5 bases each). The CDR3 contains 12 residues. The germline V and J ends were trimmed by 6 bases and 8 bases, with 14 bases remaining between them. Per germline, CDR1 SQVTM and CDR2 ANQGSEA. The CDR3 sequence is CSVGRGRDEQFF. The CDR3 DNA is TGCAGCGTGGGCCGGGGCCGGGATGAGCAGTTCTTC.

This clonotype was seen many times. This chain connects TRBV12-3 or TRBV12-4 to TRBJ2-7; 9 bases match TRBD1. Unmatched junction bases numbered 8, after V lost 0 bases and J lost 5 bases. There are 16 residues in the CDR3. The CDR3 DNA reads TGTGCCAGCAGTTTAGCGGGGACAGGGTGGAGGAACGAGCAGTACTTC. This gives the protein CASSLAGTGWRNEQYF.

This chain uses TRBV24-1 with TRBJ2-6, with a possible D match to TRBD1 (6 bases). Germline V gene sequence: CDR1 KGHDR, CDR2 SFDVKD. The CDR3 extends over 16 amino acids. V was clipped by 4 bases and J by 2 bases, with 11 bases between them. CDR3 loop: CATSDNRAPGANVLTF. The CDR3 DNA reads as TGTGCCACCAGTGACAACAGGGCCCCTGGGGCCAACGTCCTGACTTTC.

The sample holds many counts of this clonotype. This rearrangement joins TRBV29-1 to TRBJ1-4; possible D gene TRBD1, 5 bases. V lost 1 base, J lost 8 bases, and 8 bases lay in between. The CDR3 spans 12 residues. Germline loops: CDR1 SQVTM, CDR2 ANQGSEA. For the CDR3, the DNA is TGCAGCGTTGAAGCAGGGACGGAAAAACTGTTTTTT. It encodes CSVEAGTEKLFF.

Comments on this clonotype: Given a much more abundant clone one base away, this may be a read error. For the CDR3, the DNA is TGTGCCAGCAGCCAGGGGGTGGGGAGAGCTAGAAACATTCAGTACTTC. Its protein is CASSQGVGRARNIQYF. This chain uses TRBV7-3 with TRBJ2-4; TRBD1 aligns across 7 bases. J was trimmed by 6 bases and V by 5 bases; bases with no gene match: 13. The CDR3 is made up of 16 amino acids. CDR1 is SGHTA, CDR2 FQGTGA, per germline. Together with reference TRBV7-3 and TRBJ2-4, the CDR3 gives the full variable domain: GAGVSQTPSNKVTEKGKYVELRCDPISGHTALYWYRQSLGQGPEFLIYFQGTGAADDSGLPNDRFFAVRPEGSVSTLKIQRTERGDSAVYLCASSQGVGRARNIQYFGAGTRLSVL.

This clonotype was seen ten or more times. This rearrangement joins TRBV6-1 to TRBJ2-7; 11 bases are a match to TRBD2. Germline lookup yields CDR1 MNHNS and CDR2 SASEGT. The CDR3 has 16 residues. With 6 bases clipped from V and 3 bases from J, the junction kept 10 bases outside the gene matches. The DNA of the CDR3 is TGTGCCAGCAGCTTTACTAGCGGGGGCCTCAACTACGAGCAGTACTTC. Residues: CASSFTSGGLNYEQYF.

This clonotype was recorded at least ten times. V gene TRBV7-2 combines with J gene TRBJ2-1; unclear D gene. The V end lost 1 base, the J end lost 7 bases, and 11 bases lay between the germline ends. In germline, CDR1 is SGHTA, CDR2 FQGNSA. The CDR3 spans 14 residues. CDR3 nucleotides: TGTGCCAGCAGCTTAGAAGGCCTTTGGAATGAGCAGTTCTTC. Encoded protein: CASSLEGLWNEQFF.

V usage is TRBV7-2 and J usage is TRBJ2-5, with 8 bases that match TRBD2. The V gene end was trimmed by 4 bases and the J gene end by 2 bases; junction bases not matched to a gene: 3. The CDR3 is made up of 14 amino acids. Germline V gene data show CDR1 as SGHTA and CDR2 as FQGNSA. CDR3 DNA sequence: TGTGCCAGCAGCTCCGGGAGGGTACAAGAGACCCAGTACTTC. This translates into CASSSGRVQETQYF.

This clonotype occurred many times. The chain couples TRBV29-1 to TRBJ1-6; 10 nucleotides align to TRBD1. The trim removed 4 bases at V and 9 bases at J, leaving 0 bases unmatched. This CDR3 region has 12 residues. Germline values: CDR1 SQVTM, CDR2 ANQGSEA. CDR3 DNA: TGCAGCGTTGGGACAGGGGGTTCACCCCTCCACTTT. This gives the protein CSVGTGGSPLHF.